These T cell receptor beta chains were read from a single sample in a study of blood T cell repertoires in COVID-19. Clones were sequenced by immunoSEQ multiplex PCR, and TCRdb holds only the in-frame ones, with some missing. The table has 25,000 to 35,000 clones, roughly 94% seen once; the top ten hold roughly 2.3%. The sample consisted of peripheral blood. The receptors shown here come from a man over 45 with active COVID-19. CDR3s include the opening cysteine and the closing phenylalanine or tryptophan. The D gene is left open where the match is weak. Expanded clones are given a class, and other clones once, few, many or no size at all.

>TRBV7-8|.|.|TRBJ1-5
CASSAEASVSDPQHF
TGTGCCAGCAGCGCAGAGGCCAGCGTATCCGACCCCCAGCATTTT
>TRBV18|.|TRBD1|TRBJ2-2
CASSRPGQGAIGELFF
TGTGCCAGCTCACGACCGGGACAGGGGGCCATCGGGGAGCTGTTTTTT
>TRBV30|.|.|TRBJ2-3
CAWSWSTSTDTQYF
TGTGCCTGGAGCTGGTCTACTAGCACAGATACGCAGTATTTT
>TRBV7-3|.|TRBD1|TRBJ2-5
CASSAGTEETQYF
TGTGCCAGCAGCGCTGGGACAGAAGAGACCCAGTACTTC
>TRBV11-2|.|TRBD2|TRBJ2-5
CASSLRTRQETQYF
TGTGCCAGCAGCTTAAGGACTAGGCAAGAGACCCAGTACTTC
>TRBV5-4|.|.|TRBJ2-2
CASSPGGVGNTGELFF
TGTGCCAGCAGCCCCGGGGGAGTTGGTAATACCGGGGAGCTGTTTTTT
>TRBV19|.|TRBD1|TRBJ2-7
CASSVGQGYEQYF
TGTGCCAGTAGTGTCGGACAGGGCTACGAGCAGTACTTC
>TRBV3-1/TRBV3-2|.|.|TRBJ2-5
CASSQGSTVQETQYF
TGTGCCAGCAGCCAAGGGTCAACAGTCCAAGAGACCCAGTACTTC
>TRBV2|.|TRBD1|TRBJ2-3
CASSGDRSSTDTQYF
TGTGCCAGCAGTGGGGACAGATCTAGCACAGATACGCAGTATTTT
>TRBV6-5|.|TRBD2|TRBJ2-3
CASRGLAGTTDTQYF
TGTGCCAGCAGAGGACTAGCGGGAACCACAGATACGCAGTATTTT
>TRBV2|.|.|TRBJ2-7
CASSEGPMSSYEQYF
TGTGCCAGCAGTGAAGGTCCGATGAGCTCCTACGAGCAGTACTTC
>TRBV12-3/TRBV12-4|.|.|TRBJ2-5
CASGRGQETQYF
TGTGCCAGCGGCAGGGGCCAAGAGACCCAGTACTTC
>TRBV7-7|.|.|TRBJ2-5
CASSLALGGETQYF
TGTGCCAGCAGCTTAGCGCTGGGAGGAGAGACCCAGTACTTC
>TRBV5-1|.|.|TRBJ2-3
CASSQGLHWAQDTQYF
TGCGCCAGCAGCCAGGGACTTCATTGGGCCCAAGATACGCAGTATTTT
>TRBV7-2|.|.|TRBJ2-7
CASSLEGTQYF
TGTGCCAGCAGCTTAGAGGGGACTCAGTACTTC
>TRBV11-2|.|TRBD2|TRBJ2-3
CASGTSGLTDTQYF
TGTGCCAGCGGAACTAGCGGACTCACAGATACGCAGTATTTT
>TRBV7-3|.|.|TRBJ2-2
CASSFSRDDTGELFF
TGTGCCAGCAGCTTCAGTCGGGATGACACCGGGGAGCTGTTTTTT
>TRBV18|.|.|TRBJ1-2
CASSPEEGYGYTF
TGTGCCAGCTCACCAGAGGAGGGCTATGGCTACACCTTC
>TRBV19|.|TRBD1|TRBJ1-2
CASRPTPTGTLRYGYTF
TGTGCCAGTAGACCTACTCCGACAGGGACTCTCCGCTATGGCTACACCTTC
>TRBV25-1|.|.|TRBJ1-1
CASSEGGRVTTEAFF
TGTGCCAGCAGCGAAGGTGGGAGGGTAACGACTGAAGCTTTCTTT
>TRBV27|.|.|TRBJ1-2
CASSSLDTRATMRGYTF
TGTGCCAGCAGTTCATTGGACACGCGAGCTACTATGAGGGGCTACACCTTC
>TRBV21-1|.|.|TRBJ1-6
CASSPWQGGSPLHF
TGTGCCAGCAGCCCGTGGCAGGGTGGATCACCCCTCCACTTT
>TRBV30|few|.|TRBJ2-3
CAWAPGVTDTQYF
TGTGCCTGGGCCCCGGGGGTCACAGATACGCAGTATTTT
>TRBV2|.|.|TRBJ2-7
CASSESSSGFYEQYF
TGTGCCAGCAGTGAATCCTCAAGCGGGTTCTACGAGCAGTACTTC
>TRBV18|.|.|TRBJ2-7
CASSPNSRLREQYF
TGTGCCAGCTCACCCAACAGCCGATTACGAGAGCAGTACTTC
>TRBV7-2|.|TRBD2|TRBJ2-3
CASSLTSGTDTQYF
TGTGCCAGCAGCTTAACTAGCGGCACAGATACGCAGTATTTT
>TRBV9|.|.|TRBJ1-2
CASSVLGANYGYTF
TGTGCCAGCAGCGTTCTCGGAGCAAACTATGGCTACACCTTC
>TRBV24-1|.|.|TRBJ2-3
CATGEGGSTDTQYF
TGTGCCACCGGTGAGGGGGGAAGCACAGATACGCAGTATTTT
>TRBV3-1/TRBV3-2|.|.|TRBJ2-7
CASSQGVQGTYEQYF
TGTGCCAGCAGCCAAGGGGTACAGGGAACCTACGAGCAGTACTTC
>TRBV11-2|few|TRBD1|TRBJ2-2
CASSFRTGNGGELFF
TGTGCCAGCAGCTTCCGGACAGGGAACGGCGGGGAGCTGTTTTTT
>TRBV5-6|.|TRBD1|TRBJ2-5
CASSWTAGTGPLTQYF
TGTGCCAGCAGCTGGACGGCCGGGACAGGGCCTCTGACCCAGTACTTC